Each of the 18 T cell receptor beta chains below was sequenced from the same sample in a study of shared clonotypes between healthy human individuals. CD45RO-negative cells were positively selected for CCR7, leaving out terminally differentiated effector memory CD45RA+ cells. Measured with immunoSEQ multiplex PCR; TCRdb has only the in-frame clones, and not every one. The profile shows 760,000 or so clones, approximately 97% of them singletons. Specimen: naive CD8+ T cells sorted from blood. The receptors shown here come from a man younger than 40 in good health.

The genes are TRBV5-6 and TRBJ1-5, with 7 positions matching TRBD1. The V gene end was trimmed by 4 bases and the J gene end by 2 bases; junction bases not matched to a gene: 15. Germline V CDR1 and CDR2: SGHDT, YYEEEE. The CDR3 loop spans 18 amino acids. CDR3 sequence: CASSGTGGQARGNQPQHF. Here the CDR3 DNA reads TGTGCCAGCAGCGGAACCGGCGGACAGGCTCGTGGCAATCAGCCCCAGCATTTT.

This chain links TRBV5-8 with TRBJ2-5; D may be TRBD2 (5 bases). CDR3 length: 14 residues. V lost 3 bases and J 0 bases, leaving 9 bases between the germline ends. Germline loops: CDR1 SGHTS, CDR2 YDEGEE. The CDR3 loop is CASSSDWYQETQYF. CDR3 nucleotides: TGTGCCAGCAGCTCGGACTGGTACCAAGAGACCCAGTACTTC.

CDR3 residues: CSVASGLEALDTQYF. CDR3 coding DNA: TGCAGCGTGGCCTCGGGGCTAGAAGCACTTGATACGCAGTATTTT. The gene calls are TRBV29-1 and TRBJ2-3; D tentatively reads TRBD1 or TRBD2 (5 bases each). This CDR3 contains 15 residues. V dropped 6 bases and J dropped 6 bases, with 22 bases sitting between them. CDR1 and CDR2 (germline): SQVTM, ANQGSEA.

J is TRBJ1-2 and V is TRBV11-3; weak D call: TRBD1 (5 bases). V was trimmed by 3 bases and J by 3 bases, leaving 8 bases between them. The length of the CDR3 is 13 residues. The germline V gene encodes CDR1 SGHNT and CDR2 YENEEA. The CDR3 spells CASSFGGDYGYTF. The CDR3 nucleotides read TGTGCCAGCAGCTTTGGGGGAGACTATGGCTACACCTTC.

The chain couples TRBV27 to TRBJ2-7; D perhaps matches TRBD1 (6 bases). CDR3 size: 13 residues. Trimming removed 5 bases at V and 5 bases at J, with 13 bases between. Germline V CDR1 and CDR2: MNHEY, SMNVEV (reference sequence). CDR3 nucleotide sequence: TGTGCCAGCAGTAGGGGGTCGGTACACGAGCAGTACTTC. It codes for CASSRGSVHEQYF.

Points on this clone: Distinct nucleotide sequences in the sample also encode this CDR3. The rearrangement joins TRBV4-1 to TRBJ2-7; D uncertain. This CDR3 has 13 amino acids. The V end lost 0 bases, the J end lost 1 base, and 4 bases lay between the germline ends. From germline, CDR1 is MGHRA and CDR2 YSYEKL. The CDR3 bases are TGCGCCAGCAGCCAAGATCTGTCCTACGAGCAGTACTTC. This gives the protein CASSQDLSYEQYF.

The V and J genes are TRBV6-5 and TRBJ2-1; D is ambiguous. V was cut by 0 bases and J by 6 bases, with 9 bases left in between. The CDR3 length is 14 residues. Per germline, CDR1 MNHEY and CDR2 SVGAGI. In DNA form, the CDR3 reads TGTGCCAGCAGTTACTCTGGGTCTACCAATGAGCAGTTCTTC. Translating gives CASSYSGSTNEQFF.

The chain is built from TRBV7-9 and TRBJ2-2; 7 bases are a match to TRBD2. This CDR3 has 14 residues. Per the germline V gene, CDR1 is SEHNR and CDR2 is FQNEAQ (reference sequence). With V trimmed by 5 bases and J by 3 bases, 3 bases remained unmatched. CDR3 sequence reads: CASSPGGYTGELFF. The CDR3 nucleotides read TGTGCCAGCAGCCCGGGGGGATACACCGGGGAGCTGTTTTTT.

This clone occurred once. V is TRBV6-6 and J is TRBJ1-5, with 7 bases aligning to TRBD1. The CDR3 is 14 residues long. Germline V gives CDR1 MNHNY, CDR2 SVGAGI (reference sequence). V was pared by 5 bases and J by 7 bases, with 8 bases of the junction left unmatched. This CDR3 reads CASSPQGDRQPQHF. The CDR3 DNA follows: TGTGCCAGCAGTCCCCAGGGGGATCGGCAGCCCCAGCATTTT.

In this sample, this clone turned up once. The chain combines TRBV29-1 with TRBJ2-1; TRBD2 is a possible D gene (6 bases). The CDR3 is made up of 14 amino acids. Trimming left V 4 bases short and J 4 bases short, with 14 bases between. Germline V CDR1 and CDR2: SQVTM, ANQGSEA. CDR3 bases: TGCAGCGTTGGCTGGGACTGGAATTACAATGAGCAGTTCTTC. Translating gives CSVGWDWNYNEQFF.

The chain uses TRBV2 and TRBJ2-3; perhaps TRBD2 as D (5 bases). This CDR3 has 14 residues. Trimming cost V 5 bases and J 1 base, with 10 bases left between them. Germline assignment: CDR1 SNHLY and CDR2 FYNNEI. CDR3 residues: CASSMSGGTDTQYF. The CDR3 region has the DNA TGTGCCAGCAGTATGAGCGGCGGCACAGATACGCAGTATTTT. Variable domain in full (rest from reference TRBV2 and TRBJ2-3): EPEVTQTPSHQVTQMGQEVILRCVPISNHLYFYWYRQILGQKVEFLVSFYNNEISEKSEIFDDQFSVERPDGSNFTLKIRSTKLEDSAMYFCASSMSGGTDTQYFGPGTRLTVL.

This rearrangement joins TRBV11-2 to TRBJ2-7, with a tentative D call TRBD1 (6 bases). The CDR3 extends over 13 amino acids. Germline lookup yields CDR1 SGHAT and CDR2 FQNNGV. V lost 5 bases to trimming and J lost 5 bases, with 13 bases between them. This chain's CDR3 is CASSDTNRDEQYF. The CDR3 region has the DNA TGTGCCAGCAGCGATACTAACAGGGACGAGCAGTACTTC.

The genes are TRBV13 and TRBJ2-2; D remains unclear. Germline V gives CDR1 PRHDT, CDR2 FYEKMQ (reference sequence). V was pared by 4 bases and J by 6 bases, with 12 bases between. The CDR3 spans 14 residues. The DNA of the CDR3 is TGTGCCAGCAGCTCACCCCAGGACGCCGGGGAGCTGTTTTTT. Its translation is CASSSPQDAGELFF.

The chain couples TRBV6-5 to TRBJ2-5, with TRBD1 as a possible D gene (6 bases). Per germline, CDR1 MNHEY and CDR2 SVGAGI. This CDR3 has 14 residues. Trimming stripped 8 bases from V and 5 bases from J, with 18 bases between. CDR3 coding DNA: TGTGCCAGCGGTCGTATGGGGGCTGTGGAGACCCAGTACTTC. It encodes CASGRMGAVETQYF.

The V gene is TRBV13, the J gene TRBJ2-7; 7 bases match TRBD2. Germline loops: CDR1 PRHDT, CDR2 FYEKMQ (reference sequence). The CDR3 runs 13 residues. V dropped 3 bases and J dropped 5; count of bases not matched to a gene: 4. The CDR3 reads CASSLAGENEQYF. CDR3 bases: TGTGCCAGCAGCTTGGCGGGAGAAAACGAGCAGTACTTC.

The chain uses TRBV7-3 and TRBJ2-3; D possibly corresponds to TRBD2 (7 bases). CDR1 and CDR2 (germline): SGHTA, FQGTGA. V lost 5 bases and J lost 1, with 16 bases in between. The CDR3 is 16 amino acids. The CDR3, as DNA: TGTGCCAGCAGCCCCTTCGGGGGGCGTGGCACAGATACGCAGTATTTT. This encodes CASSPFGGRGTDTQYF.

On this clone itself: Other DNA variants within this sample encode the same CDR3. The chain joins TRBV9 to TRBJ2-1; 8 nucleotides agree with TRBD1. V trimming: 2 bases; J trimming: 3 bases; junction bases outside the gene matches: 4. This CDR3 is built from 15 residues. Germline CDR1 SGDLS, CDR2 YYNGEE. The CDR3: CASSVGQGIYNEQFF. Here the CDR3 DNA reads TGTGCCAGCAGCGTCGGACAGGGCATCTACAATGAGCAGTTCTTC.

The CDR3 loop reads CASSQGTLGEQFF. The CDR3 DNA reads as TGTGCCAGCAGCCAGGGGACCCTCGGGGAGCAGTTCTTC. This chain connects TRBV11-1 to TRBJ2-1; tentative D call: TRBD1 (6 bases). The germline gives CDR1 SGHAT, CDR2 FQDESV (reference sequence). V was clipped by 5 bases and J by 10 bases, with 15 bases between them. The CDR3 is 13 amino acids.